Only a few counts were recorded for the clone carrying this T cell receptor (beta chain). Its antigen is as yet unknown. Only in-frame clones appear in the TCRdb table, and some are missing; sequencing was by immunoSEQ multiplex PCR. Of fewer than 45,000 clones listed, 85% to 90% were seen once; the top ten hold almost 2.5%. This record comes from a study of T cell clones after liver transplantation. Findings and limits, study-wide: Migration into the graft, not deletion, may explain lost graft donor-reactive T cells.

The V end was cut by 6 bases, the J end by 7 bases, with 18 bases between. Germline V gives CDR1 SNHLY, CDR2 FYNNEI. The CDR3 extends over 14 amino acids. J is TRBJ2-5 and V is TRBV2; D unclear. The sequence derives from a human patient who received a liver transplant. Some T cells may be transferred from the graft donor. The material was CD4+ T cells from blood, obtained 24 months after liver transplant. Here the CDR3 DNA reads TGTGCCAGCAGCGACGGCCGGAGCAAGGGGACCCAGTACTTC. Residues: CASSDGRSKGTQYF.